The entry below describes one T cell receptor (beta chain). The data belong to a study of blood T cell repertoires in COVID-19. In the study overall: COVID-19 samples collected from the United States, Italy and Spain covered acute and convalescent phases. Sample material is recorded as cDNA or gDNA derived from T cells, B-cell-depleted T cells, or PBMCs.

The assay was immunoSEQ multiplex PCR, and TCRdb's table has in-frame clones only and misses some. The sample contains fewer than 150,000 clones, less than 85% of which appear only once. This CDR3 region has 14 residues. Trimming stripped 3 bases from V and 3 bases from J, with 11 bases between. CDR1 and CDR2 from the germline V gene are MNHEY and SMNVEV (reference sequence). The receptor was derived from a human donor in a cohort sampled during active COVID-19. The specimen was peripheral blood. The chain recombines TRBV27 with TRBJ1-1; D might be TRBD1 (5 bases). CDR3: CASSLGGLHTEAFF. DNA for the CDR3: TGTGCCAGCAGTTTGGGGGGTCTGCACACTGAAGCTTTCTTT.